A few counts support the clone carrying this T cell receptor (beta chain). In alopecia areata patients, both lesional scalp punch biopsies and peripheral blood were collected. The data were obtained in a study of CD8+ T cells in alopecia areata. V lost 7 bases to trimming and J lost 0 bases; unmatched junction nucleotides: 4. The germline CDR1 and CDR2 sequences are SNHLY and FYNNEI. The CDR3 totals 14 residues. Sequencing used cDNA as its template, made by extracting RNA and reverse transcribing it. The assay was immunoSEQ multiplex PCR, and TCRdb's table has in-frame clones only and misses some. The data hold around 200,000 clones, with roughly 60% observed a single time.

The sequenced sample was CD4+ T cells sorted from blood, obtained at week 0. The chain is built from TRBV2 and TRBJ2-3, with TRBD1 matching over 7 bases. The sequence was obtained from a human donor with alopecia areata. The CDR3 reads CASMTGLSTDTQYF. The CDR3 bases are TGTGCCAGCATGACAGGGCTCAGCACAGATACGCAGTATTTT.